One and the same sample provided the 27 T cell receptor beta chains below, sequenced in a study of blood T cell repertoires in COVID-19. Sequencing was performed with immunoSEQ multiplex PCR; in TCRdb, only in-frame clones are kept and a portion is missing. The data hold over 250,000 clones, with about nine tenths observed a single time. The source material was PBMCs or T cells enriched from blood (not recorded which). Receptor source: a woman aged 55 to 70 who had recovered from COVID-19.

This chain connects TRBV27 to TRBJ2-7; tentatively, D is TRBD2 (6 bases). CDR1 and CDR2 (germline): MNHEY, SMNVEV (reference sequence). V was shortened by 8 bases and J by 5 bases, with 19 bases between the two germline ends. This CDR3 region has 14 residues. The CDR3, as DNA: TGTGCCAGCCGCCAAGAGGGGACGGGGGACGAGCAGTACTTC. It codes for CASRQEGTGDEQYF.

The chain combines TRBV28 with TRBJ2-2, with 8 bases identical to TRBD2. Germline V gene data show CDR1 as MDHEN and CDR2 as SYDVKM. With V trimmed by 10 bases and J by 0 bases, 1 base remained unmatched. The CDR3 is 13 residues long. The CDR3 nucleotides read TGTGCCACCGGGGGGGCGAACACCGGGGAGCTGTTTTTT. Its translation: CATGGANTGELFF.

The CDR3 sequence: CASSLWAGGDTEAFF. DNA of the CDR3: TGTGCCAGCAGCTTATGGGCAGGGGGCGACACTGAAGCTTTCTTT. The chain employs TRBV7-9 and TRBJ1-1, with TRBD1 matching over 8 bases. This CDR3 is 15 amino acids long. CDR1 SEHNR and CDR2 FQNEAQ come from the germline V gene (reference sequence). The V gene end was trimmed by 2 bases and the J gene end by 3 bases; junction bases not matched to a gene: 5.

The table lists this clone with a few counts. The V call is TRBV28, the J call TRBJ2-3; TRBD1 is a possible D gene (5 bases). V lost 6 bases and J 0 bases, leaving 13 bases between the germline ends. The CDR3 covers 15 residues. Per germline, CDR1 MDHEN and CDR2 SYDVKM. The CDR3 here is CASSNRGASTDTQYF. The DNA for the CDR3 is TGTGCCAGCAGCAACCGTGGGGCTAGCACAGATACGCAGTATTTT.

The CDR3 region is CASSSTRGQGVNTEAFF. The CDR3 DNA reads as TGTGCCAGCAGTTCCACCCGGGGACAGGGGGTGAACACTGAAGCTTTCTTT. The chain couples TRBV6-2 or TRBV6-3 to TRBJ1-1; 11 nucleotides agree with TRBD1. The CDR3 consists of 17 residues. CDR1 MNHEY and CDR2 SVGEGT come from the germline V gene. Unmatched junction bases numbered 7, after V lost 4 bases and J lost 0 bases.

CDR3 amino acids: CASQTDSTGYTEAFF. CDR3 nucleotide sequence: TGTGCCAGCCAAACCGACTCAACTGGGTACACTGAAGCTTTCTTT. The V call is TRBV2, the J call TRBJ1-1; D remains ambiguous. The germline gives CDR1 SNHLY, CDR2 FYNNEI. Trimming stripped 8 bases from V and 3 bases from J, with 19 bases between. The CDR3 has 15 amino acids.

The chain combines TRBV4-1 with TRBJ2-3; D gene uncertain. CDR3 length: 13 amino acids. V shed 2 bases and J shed 2 bases, with 5 bases lying between them. The V gene's germline CDR1 is MGHRA and CDR2 YSYEKL. The CDR3 sequence: CASSQQNTDTQYF. The CDR3 DNA follows: TGCGCCAGCAGCCAACAGAACACAGATACGCAGTATTTT.

The chain combines TRBV27 with TRBJ1-4, with TRBD1 as a possible D gene (5 bases). Trimming took 11 bases from V and 8 from J, leaving 18 bases between them. There are 13 residues in the CDR3. Germline V CDR1 and CDR2: MNHEY, SMNVEV (reference sequence). CDR3 in DNA: TGTGCCTCTGGGCCAGGGAGGTGGGAAAAACTGTTTTTT. Translating it yields CASGPGRWEKLFF.

The chain couples TRBV5-1 to TRBJ2-5, with a possible D match to TRBD1 (5 bases). The CDR3 consists of 15 residues. CDR1 SGHRS and CDR2 YFSETQ come from the germline V gene. Deletions cut 0 bases from V and 3 bases from J, with 12 bases between. The CDR3 coding sequence is TGCGCCAGCAGCTTGGGCACAGGCCAGGAAGAGACCCAGTACTTC. Translating gives CASSLGTGQEETQYF.

The V gene is TRBV6-5, the J gene TRBJ2-1; 8 bases map to TRBD2. The J segment lost 7 bases and the V segment lost 6 bases, leaving 8 bases of the junction unmatched. Germline V lookup: CDR1 MNHEY, CDR2 SVGAGI. This CDR3 comprises 14 residues. CDR3 DNA: TGTGCCAGCAGCCCCAGGGGCGGGAGGAATGAGCAGTTCTTC. Translating gives CASSPRGGRNEQFF.

This clone appeared once. The rearrangement joins TRBV28 to TRBJ1-2; D gene unclear. Trimming pared 8 bases from V and 4 bases from J, leaving 8 bases between. The CDR3 sequence is 11 residues long. CDR1 MDHEN and CDR2 SYDVKM come from the germline V gene. The CDR3 DNA sequence: TGTGCCAGCGCTGCGCTCTATGGCTACACCTTC. Translation: CASAALYGYTF.

Of note for this clone: Distinct nucleotide sequences in the sample also encode this CDR3. The rearrangement joins TRBV3-1 (or the pseudogene TRBV3-2) to TRBJ2-3; 10 bases map to TRBD2. The CDR3 has 15 residues. Germline V gives CDR1 LGHDT, CDR2 YNNKEL (reference sequence). Trimming at V came to 4 bases and at J to 2 bases, leaving 3 bases not matched to a gene. The CDR3 nucleotides read TGTGCCAGCAGCCCCGGACTAGCGGTCACAGATACGCAGTATTTT. This sequence encodes CASSPGLAVTDTQYF.

The chain uses TRBV5-1 and TRBJ2-5; 7 bases agree with TRBD1. The CDR3 covers 16 residues. Germline V gives CDR1 SGHRS, CDR2 YFSETQ. With 2 bases clipped from V and 2 bases from J, the junction kept 9 bases outside the gene matches. This CDR3 is CASSFGDSVYQETQYF. Here the CDR3 DNA reads TGCGCCAGCAGCTTCGGGGACAGCGTATATCAAGAGACCCAGTACTTC.

The V gene is TRBV14, the J gene TRBJ2-1, with 13 bases fitting TRBD2. Germline-derived CDR1 and CDR2 are SGHDN and FVKESK. The V gene end was trimmed by 0 bases and the J gene end by 0 bases; junction bases not matched to a gene: 8. The CDR3 totals 20 residues. The DNA of the CDR3 is TGTGCCAGCAGCCAAGAACGGACTAGCGGGAGTTCCCGCTCCTACAATGAGCAGTTCTTC. Encoded protein: CASSQERTSGSSRSYNEQFF. Together with reference TRBV14 and TRBJ2-1, the CDR3 gives the full variable domain: EAGVTQFPSHSVIEKGQTVTLRCDPISGHDNLYWYRRVMGKEIKFLLHFVKESKQDESGMPNNRFLAERTGGTYSTLKVQPAELEDSGVYFCASSQERTSGSSRSYNEQFFGPGTRLTVL.

CDR3 sequence (DNA): TGTGCCAGCAGTTTAAAGGGCTGGACAGGGAATGACTACGAGCAGTACTTC. Its protein product is CASSLKGWTGNDYEQYF. This chain uses TRBV27 with TRBJ2-7, with TRBD1 identical over 8 bases. This CDR3 region has 17 residues. In germline, CDR1 is MNHEY, CDR2 SMNVEV (reference sequence). V was clipped by 2 bases and J by 3 bases; unmatched bases: 12.

Comment on this clone: The same CDR3 arises from other DNA sequences in this sample as well. V usage is TRBV6-5 and J usage is TRBJ1-2, with D hard to call. This CDR3 comprises 12 residues. Trimming shortened V by 7 bases and J by 2 bases, and 8 bases separated the two germline ends. The germline V gene has CDR1 MNHEY and CDR2 SVGAGI. The chain's CDR3 is CASTSGNYGYTF. The CDR3 DNA is TGTGCCAGCACCTCGGGGAACTATGGCTACACCTTC.

The chain couples TRBV5-1 to TRBJ2-1; 8 bases are shared with TRBD2. The CDR3 has 13 amino acids. Trimming at V came to 6 bases and at J to 8 bases, leaving 7 bases not matched to a gene. The germline gives CDR1 SGHRS, CDR2 YFSETQ. This chain's CDR3 is CASTTSGDDEQFF. For the CDR3, the DNA is TGCGCCAGCACCACTAGCGGTGACGATGAGCAGTTCTTC.

The chain uses TRBV9 and TRBJ1-2; 11 nucleotides align to TRBD1. The CDR3 is 16 amino acids. Germline trimming cut 0 bases from V and 3 bases from J; bases unmatched to any gene: 4. CDR1 and CDR2 (germline): SGDLS, YYNGEE. In DNA form, the CDR3 reads TGTGCCAGCAGCGTAGTAGGACAGGGGGCACACTATGGCTACACCTTC. Encoded protein: CASSVVGQGAHYGYTF. Looking up the rest from reference TRBV9 and TRBJ1-2 gives the full variable domain: DSGVTQTPKHLITATGQRVTLRCSPRSGDLSVYWYQQSLDQGLQFLIQYYNGEERAKGNILERFSAQQFPDLHSELNLSSLELGDSALYFCASSVVGQGAHYGYTFGSGTRLTVV.

The rearrangement uses TRBV28 and TRBJ2-7; TRBD1 aligns across 10 bases. V was pared by 5 bases and J by 4 bases, with 8 bases of the junction left unmatched. The length of the CDR3 is 15 residues. The germline gives CDR1 MDHEN, CDR2 SYDVKM. Here the CDR3 reads CASSTPRDRGYEQYF. The CDR3 DNA is TGTGCCAGCAGTACTCCCCGGGACAGGGGATACGAGCAGTACTTC.

This chain's CDR3 is CATSVEFGEQFF. Written as DNA, the CDR3 is TGTGCCACCAGTGTGGAGTTTGGGGAGCAGTTCTTC. This chain links TRBV24-1 with TRBJ2-1; D remains ambiguous. This CDR3 has 12 residues. The V gene lost 5 bases and the J gene lost 10 bases, with 11 bases spanning the gap. Germline CDR1 and CDR2: KGHDR and SFDVKD.

The V gene is TRBV18, the J gene TRBJ1-1; D call uncertain. In germline, CDR1 is KGHSH, CDR2 LQKENI. Trimming shortened V by 4 bases and J by 4 bases, and 13 bases separated the two germline ends. CDR3 size: 14 residues. This CDR3 is CASSRVSAATEAFF. For the CDR3, the DNA is TGTGCCAGCTCACGAGTCAGCGCGGCCACTGAAGCTTTCTTT.

The chain recombines TRBV29-1 with TRBJ1-2, with D unresolved. This CDR3 has 10 residues. V was trimmed by 6 bases and J by 6 bases, leaving 8 bases between them. Germline values: CDR1 SQVTM, CDR2 ANQGSEA. DNA for the CDR3: TGCAGCGTCTGGGCAGATGGCTACACCTTC. Its translation: CSVWADGYTF.

This clone appeared once. V gene TRBV10-3 combines with J gene TRBJ1-2, with a weak D call TRBD1 (5 bases). CDR1 and CDR2 from the germline V gene are ENHRY and SYGVKD. The CDR3 extends over 13 amino acids. The V gene lost 9 bases and the J gene lost 4 bases, with 15 bases spanning the gap. Here the CDR3 DNA reads TGTGCCATGTCGTCGGGGGAGGTCTATGGCTACACCTTC. Its translation is CAMSSGEVYGYTF.

The chain uses TRBV5-1 and TRBJ2-3; D perhaps matches TRBD2 (5 bases). The CDR3 contains 15 residues. The V end lost 0 bases, the J end lost 2 bases, and 10 bases lay between the germline ends. Germline lookup yields CDR1 SGHRS and CDR2 YFSETQ. The CDR3 loop reads CASSLGLAYTDTQYF. In DNA form, the CDR3 reads TGCGCCAGCAGCTTGGGGCTAGCTTACACAGATACGCAGTATTTT. Together with reference TRBV5-1 and TRBJ2-3, the CDR3 gives the full variable domain: KAGVTQTPRYLIKTRGQQVTLSCSPISGHRSVSWYQQTPGQGLQFLFEYFSETQRNKGNFPGRFSGRQFSNSRSEMNVSTLELGDSALYLCASSLGLAYTDTQYFGPGTRLTVL.

This clone appeared a single time. The rearrangement links TRBV9 to TRBJ2-1; D ambiguous. V dropped 0 bases and J dropped 8 bases, with 9 bases sitting between them. Germline CDR1 is SGDLS and CDR2 is YYNGEE. The CDR3 is 13 amino acids. The CDR3 protein is CASSVDHMDEQFF. The CDR3 DNA reads TGTGCCAGCAGCGTAGACCACATGGATGAGCAGTTCTTC.

The CDR3 region is CASSKTSGASYEQYF. The DNA for the CDR3 is TGTGCCAGCAGTAAGACTAGCGGGGCCTCCTACGAGCAGTACTTC. The J gene is TRBJ2-7, the V gene TRBV28; 11 bases agree with TRBD2. The CDR3 extends over 15 amino acids. Losses at the gene ends were 5 bases for V and 0 bases for J; bases not matched to a gene: 3. From germline, CDR1 is MDHEN and CDR2 SYDVKM. Full variable domain (remainder filled in from reference TRBV28 and TRBJ2-7): DVKVTQSSRYLVKRTGEKVFLECVQDMDHENMFWYRQDPGLGLRLIYFSYDVKMKEKGDIPEGYSVSREKKERFSLILESASTNQTSMYLCASSKTSGASYEQYFGPGTRLTVT.

J is TRBJ2-3 and V is TRBV29-1; no clear D. V was clipped by 8 bases and J by 6 bases, with 18 bases between them. Germline assignment: CDR1 SQVTM and CDR2 ANQGSEA. The CDR3 is made up of 13 amino acids. This CDR3 is CSLNAEQSDTQYF. CDR3 nucleotide sequence: TGCAGCCTGAACGCGGAGCAGTCTGATACGCAGTATTTT.